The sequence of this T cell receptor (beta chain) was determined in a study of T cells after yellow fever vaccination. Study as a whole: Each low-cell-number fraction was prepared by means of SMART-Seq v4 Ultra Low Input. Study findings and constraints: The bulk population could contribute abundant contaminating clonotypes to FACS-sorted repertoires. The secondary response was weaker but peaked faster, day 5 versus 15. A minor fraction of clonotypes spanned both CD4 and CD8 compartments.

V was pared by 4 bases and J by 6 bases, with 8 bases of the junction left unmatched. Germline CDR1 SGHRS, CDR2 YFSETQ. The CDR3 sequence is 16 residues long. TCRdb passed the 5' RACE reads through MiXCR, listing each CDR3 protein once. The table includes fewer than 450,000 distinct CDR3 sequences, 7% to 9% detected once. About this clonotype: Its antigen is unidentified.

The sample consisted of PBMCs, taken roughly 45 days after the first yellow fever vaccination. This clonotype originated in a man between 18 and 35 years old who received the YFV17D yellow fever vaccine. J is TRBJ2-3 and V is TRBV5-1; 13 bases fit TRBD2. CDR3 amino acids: CASSPGLAGEVDTQYF. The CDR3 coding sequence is TGCGCCAGCAGCCCCGGACTAGCGGGGGAAGTGGATACGCAGTATTTT.